This TCR beta chain was sequenced during a study of cytomegalovirus exposure and HLA in healthy donors. General study results and limits: An analysis that came later showed most CMV-associated TCR beta chains appearing HLA-restricted.

60 Vbeta and 13 Jbeta primers were used in PCR. Clones were sequenced by immunoSEQ multiplex PCR, and TCRdb holds only the in-frame ones, with some missing. Of approximately 160,000 clones listed, 75% are singletons. As concerns this clone: What it binds is not known.

With 4 bases removed from V and 5 bases from J, the gap between germline ends came to 8 bases. The CDR3 has 12 amino acids. Germline values: CDR1 SNHLY, CDR2 FYNNEI. Sequencing was done on a sample of PBMCs. The gene calls are TRBV2 and TRBJ1-2; D unresolved. This TCR derives from a male donor in good health and CMV-seronegative. The CDR3 DNA reads TGTGCCAGCAGTGTGACGACTTATGGCTACACCTTC. Translation: CASSVTTYGYTF.